This T cell receptor (beta chain) comes out of a study of T cells in localized non-small cell lung cancer. TCRdb's table, derived via immunoSEQ multiplex PCR, lists solely in-frame clones and lacks some. The sample yields about 59,000 clones, approximately 90% seen once. This specimen was peripheral blood, taken before any cancer treatment. The clonotype was recovered from a man aged 40 to 70 with stage I squamous cell lung carcinoma.

The CDR3 region has the DNA TGTGCCAGCAGTTTAATCCGAACCCGGGAGCTGTTTTTT. It encodes CASSLIRTRELFF. This sequence joins TRBV28 and TRBJ2-2; D is undetermined. The germline CDR1 and CDR2 sequences are MDHEN and SYDVKM. Trimming removed 2 bases from V and 9 bases from J, with 10 bases in between. The CDR3 consists of 13 residues.